This TCR beta chain is drawn from a study of blood T cells in healthy people across ages. Study-level background: Per two T cells, template switching captured roughly one barcoded beta molecule.

A second PCR, run for roughly 7 to 12 cycles, used a sample-barcoded 5' primer plus a J-beta primer mix. The authors tagged each cDNA molecule using a template-switch adaptor with 12 random nucleotides. Each CDR3 protein gets one entry after TCRdb re-called the 5' RACE reads with MiXCR. The sample lists some 1.1 million distinct CDR3 sequences, roughly two fifths occurring once. V shed 3 bases, J shed 7 bases, and the junction held 10 bases outside the gene matches. CDR1 is LNHNV and CDR2 is YYDKDF in the germline V gene (reference sequence). The CDR3 covers 15 residues. This clonotype has only a few counts.

The TCR sequence derives from a man between 18 and 29 years old in good health. The sequencing input was blood. This chain links TRBV15 with TRBJ1-2; 8 nucleotides align to TRBD1. The CDR3 reads CATSSERTGSFGYTF. The CDR3 nucleotides are TGTGCCACCAGCAGTGAGCGGACAGGGTCGTTTGGCTACACCTTC.